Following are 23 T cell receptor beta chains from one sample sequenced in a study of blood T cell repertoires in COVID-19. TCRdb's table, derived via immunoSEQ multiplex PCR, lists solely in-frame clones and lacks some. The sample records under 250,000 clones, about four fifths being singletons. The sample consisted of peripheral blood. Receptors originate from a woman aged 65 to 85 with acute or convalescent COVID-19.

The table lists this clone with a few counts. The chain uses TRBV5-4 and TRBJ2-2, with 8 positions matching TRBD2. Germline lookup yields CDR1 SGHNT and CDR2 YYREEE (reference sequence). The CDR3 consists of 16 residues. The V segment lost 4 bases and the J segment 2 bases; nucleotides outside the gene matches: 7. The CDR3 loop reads CASSRPGGANTGELFF. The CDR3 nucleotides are TGTGCCAGCAGCCGTCCGGGGGGGGCCAACACCGGGGAGCTGTTTTTT.

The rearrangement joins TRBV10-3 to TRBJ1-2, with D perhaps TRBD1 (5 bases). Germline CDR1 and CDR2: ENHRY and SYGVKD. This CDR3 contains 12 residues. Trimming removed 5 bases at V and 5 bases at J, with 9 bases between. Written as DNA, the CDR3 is TGTGCCATCAGTAAAGGACAATATGGCTACACCTTC. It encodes CAISKGQYGYTF.

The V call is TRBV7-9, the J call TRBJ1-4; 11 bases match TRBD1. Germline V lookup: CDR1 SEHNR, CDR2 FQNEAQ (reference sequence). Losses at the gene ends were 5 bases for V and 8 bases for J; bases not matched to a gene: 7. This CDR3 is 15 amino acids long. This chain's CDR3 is CASSPGTGGREKLFF. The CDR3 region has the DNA TGTGCCAGCAGCCCGGGGACAGGGGGGCGCGAAAAACTGTTTTTT.

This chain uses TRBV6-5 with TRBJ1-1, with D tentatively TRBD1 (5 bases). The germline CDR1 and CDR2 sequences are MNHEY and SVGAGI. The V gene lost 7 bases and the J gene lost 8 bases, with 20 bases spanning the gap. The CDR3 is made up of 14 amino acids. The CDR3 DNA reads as TGTGCCAGCACTCGACCGGGCAGGGCCGGCGAAGCTTTCTTT. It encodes CASTRPGRAGEAFF.

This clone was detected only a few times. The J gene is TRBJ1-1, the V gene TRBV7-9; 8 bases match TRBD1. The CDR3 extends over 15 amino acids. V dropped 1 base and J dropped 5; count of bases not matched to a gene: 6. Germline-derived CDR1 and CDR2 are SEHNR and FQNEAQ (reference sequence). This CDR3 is CASSLGGRGRTEAFF. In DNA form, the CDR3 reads TGTGCCAGCAGCTTAGGTGGCAGGGGGCGAACTGAAGCTTTCTTT.

CDR3 sequence (DNA): TGTGCCAGCAGTTTACGGGGGACCGATAACTATGGCTACACCTTC. It translates to CASSLRGTDNYGYTF. The V call is TRBV27, the J call TRBJ1-2; TRBD1 is a possible D gene (5 bases). V lost 2 bases, J lost 1 base, and 11 bases lay in between. This CDR3 region has 15 residues. Germline V gives CDR1 MNHEY, CDR2 SMNVEV (reference sequence).

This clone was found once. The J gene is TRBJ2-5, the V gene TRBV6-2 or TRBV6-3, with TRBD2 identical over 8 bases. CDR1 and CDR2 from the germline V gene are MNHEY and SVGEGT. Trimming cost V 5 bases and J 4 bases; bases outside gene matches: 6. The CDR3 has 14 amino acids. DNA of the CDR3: TGTGCCAGCAGTCCATCGACTAGCGTAGAGACCCAGTACTTC. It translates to CASSPSTSVETQYF.

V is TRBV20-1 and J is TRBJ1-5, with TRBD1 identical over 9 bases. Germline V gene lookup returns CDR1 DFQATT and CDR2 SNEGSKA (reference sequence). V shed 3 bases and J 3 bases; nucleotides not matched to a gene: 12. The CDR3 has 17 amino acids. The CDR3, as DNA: TGCAGTGCTAGTCCCCCGCACAGGGGGCGAACCAATCAGCCCCAGCATTTT. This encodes CSASPPHRGRTNQPQHF.

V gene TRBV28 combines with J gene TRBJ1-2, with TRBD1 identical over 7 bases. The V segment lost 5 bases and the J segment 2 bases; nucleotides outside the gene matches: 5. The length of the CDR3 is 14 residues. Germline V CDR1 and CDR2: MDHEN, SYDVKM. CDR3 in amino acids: CASSPGQTNYGYTF. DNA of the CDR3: TGTGCCAGCAGTCCGGGACAGACGAACTATGGCTACACCTTC.

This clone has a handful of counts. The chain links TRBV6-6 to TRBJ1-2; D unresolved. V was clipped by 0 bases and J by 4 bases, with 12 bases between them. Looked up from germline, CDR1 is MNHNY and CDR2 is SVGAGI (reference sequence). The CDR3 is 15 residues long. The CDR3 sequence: CASSYSTGAGYGYTF. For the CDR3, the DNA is TGTGCCAGCAGTTACTCGACGGGAGCGGGCTATGGCTACACCTTC.

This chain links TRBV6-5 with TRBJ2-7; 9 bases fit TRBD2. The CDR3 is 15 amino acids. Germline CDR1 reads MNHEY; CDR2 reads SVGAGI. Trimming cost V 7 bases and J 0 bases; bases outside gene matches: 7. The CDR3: CASIVAGASSYEQYF. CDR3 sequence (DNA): TGTGCCAGCATAGTAGCGGGGGCCAGCTCCTACGAGCAGTACTTC.

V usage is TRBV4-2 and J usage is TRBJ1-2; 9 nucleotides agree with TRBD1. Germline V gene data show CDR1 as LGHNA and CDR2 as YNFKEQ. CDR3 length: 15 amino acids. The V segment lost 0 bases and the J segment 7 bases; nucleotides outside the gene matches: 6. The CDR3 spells CASSQEQQGASGYTF. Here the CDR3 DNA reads TGTGCCAGCAGCCAAGAGCAACAGGGGGCGTCTGGCTACACCTTC.

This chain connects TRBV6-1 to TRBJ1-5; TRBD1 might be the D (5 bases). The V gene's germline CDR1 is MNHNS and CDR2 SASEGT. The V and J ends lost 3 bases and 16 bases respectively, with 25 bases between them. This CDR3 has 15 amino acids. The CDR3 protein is CASSEGGPKGVLGHF. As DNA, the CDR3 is TGTGCCAGCAGTGAGGGGGGACCCAAAGGGGTCTTGGGACATTTT.

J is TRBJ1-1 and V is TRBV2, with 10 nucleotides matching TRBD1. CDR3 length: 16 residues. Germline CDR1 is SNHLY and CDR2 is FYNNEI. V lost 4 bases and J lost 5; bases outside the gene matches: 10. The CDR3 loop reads CASSVMPKGQGTEAFF. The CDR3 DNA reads TGTGCCAGCAGTGTCATGCCGAAGGGACAGGGGACTGAAGCTTTCTTT.

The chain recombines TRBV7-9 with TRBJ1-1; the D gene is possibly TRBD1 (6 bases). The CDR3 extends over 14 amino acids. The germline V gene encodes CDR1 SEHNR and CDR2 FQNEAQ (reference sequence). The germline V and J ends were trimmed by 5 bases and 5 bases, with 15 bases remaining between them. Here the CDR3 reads CASSPLGGGTEAFF. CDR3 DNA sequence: TGTGCCAGCAGCCCCTTAGGGGGGGGAACTGAAGCTTTCTTT.

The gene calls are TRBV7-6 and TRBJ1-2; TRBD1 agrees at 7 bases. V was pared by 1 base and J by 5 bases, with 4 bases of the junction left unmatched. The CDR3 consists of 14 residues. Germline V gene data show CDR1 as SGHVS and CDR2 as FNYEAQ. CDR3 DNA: TGTGCCAGCAGCTTAGAGGGGGCGGGATATGGCTACACCTTC. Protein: CASSLEGAGYGYTF. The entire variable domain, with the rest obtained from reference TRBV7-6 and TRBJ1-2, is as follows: GAGVSQSPRYKVTKRGQDVALRCDPISGHVSLYWYRQALGQGPEFLTYFNYEAQQDKSGLPNDRFSAERPEGSISTLTIQRTEQRDSAMYRCASSLEGAGYGYTFGSGTRLTVV.

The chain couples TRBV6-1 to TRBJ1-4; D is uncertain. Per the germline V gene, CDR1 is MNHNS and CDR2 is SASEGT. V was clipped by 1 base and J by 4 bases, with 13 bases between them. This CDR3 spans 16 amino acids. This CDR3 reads CASSEVNPRLNEKLFF. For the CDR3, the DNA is TGTGCCAGCAGTGAAGTTAACCCCAGGCTTAATGAAAAACTGTTTTTT.

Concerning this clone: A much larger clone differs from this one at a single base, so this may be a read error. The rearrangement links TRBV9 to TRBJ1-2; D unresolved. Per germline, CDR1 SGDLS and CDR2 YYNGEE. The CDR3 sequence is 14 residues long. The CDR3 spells CANSLRLEDYGYTF. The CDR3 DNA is TGTGCCAACAGCCTTAGACTGGAGGACTATGGCTACACCTTC.

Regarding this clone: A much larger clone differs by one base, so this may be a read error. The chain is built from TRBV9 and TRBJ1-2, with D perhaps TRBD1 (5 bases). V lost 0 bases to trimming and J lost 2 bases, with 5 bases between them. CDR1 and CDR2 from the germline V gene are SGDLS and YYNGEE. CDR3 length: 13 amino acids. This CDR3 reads CASSVGTNYGYTF. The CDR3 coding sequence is TGTGCCAGCAGCGTAGGGACAAACTATGGCTACACCTTC.

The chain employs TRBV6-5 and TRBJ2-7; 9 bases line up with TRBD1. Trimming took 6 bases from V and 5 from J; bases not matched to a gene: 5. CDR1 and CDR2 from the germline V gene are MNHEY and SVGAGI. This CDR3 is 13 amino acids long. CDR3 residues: CASSGTGLHEQYF. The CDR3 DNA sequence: TGTGCCAGCAGCGGGACAGGGCTTCACGAGCAGTACTTC.

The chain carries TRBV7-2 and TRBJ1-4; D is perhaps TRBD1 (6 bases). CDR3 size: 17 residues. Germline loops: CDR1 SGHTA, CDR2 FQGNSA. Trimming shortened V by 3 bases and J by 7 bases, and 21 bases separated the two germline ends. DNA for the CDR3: TGTGCCAGCAGCTTTCCGGATTTTAGGACAGTTGGTGAAAAACTGTTTTTT. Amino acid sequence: CASSFPDFRTVGEKLFF.

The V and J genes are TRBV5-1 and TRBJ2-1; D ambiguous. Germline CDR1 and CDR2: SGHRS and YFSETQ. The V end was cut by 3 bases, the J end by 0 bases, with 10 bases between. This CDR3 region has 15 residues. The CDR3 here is CASSYPTDSYNEQFF. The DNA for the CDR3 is TGCGCCAGCAGCTACCCCACTGACTCCTACAATGAGCAGTTCTTC.

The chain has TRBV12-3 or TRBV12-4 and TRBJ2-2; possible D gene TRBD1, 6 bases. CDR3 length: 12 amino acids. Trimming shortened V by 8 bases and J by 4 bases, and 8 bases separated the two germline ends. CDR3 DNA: TGTGCCAGCTACAGGGCCACCGGGGAGCTGTTTTTT. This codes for CASYRATGELFF.